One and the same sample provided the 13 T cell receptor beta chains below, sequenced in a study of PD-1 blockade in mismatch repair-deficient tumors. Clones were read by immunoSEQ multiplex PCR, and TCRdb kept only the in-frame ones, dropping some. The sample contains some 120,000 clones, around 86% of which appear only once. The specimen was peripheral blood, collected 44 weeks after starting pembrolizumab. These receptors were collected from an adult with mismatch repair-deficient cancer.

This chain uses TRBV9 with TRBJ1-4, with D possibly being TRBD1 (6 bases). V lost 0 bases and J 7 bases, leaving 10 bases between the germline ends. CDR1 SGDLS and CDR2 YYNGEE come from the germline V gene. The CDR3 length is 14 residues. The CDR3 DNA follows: TGTGCCAGCAGCGTAGGAGGGGGTAGTGAAAAACTGTTTTTT. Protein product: CASSVGGGSEKLFF.

The CDR3, as DNA: TGTGCCAGCAGCTCCCTAGCGGGAGGGTCCACCGGGGAGCTGTTTTTT. Its translation is CASSSLAGGSTGELFF. The chain is built from TRBV7-6 and TRBJ2-2; TRBD2 agrees at 12 bases. Germline V CDR1 and CDR2: SGHVS, FNYEAQ. With V trimmed by 4 bases and J by 4 bases, 4 bases remained unmatched. This CDR3 is built from 16 residues.

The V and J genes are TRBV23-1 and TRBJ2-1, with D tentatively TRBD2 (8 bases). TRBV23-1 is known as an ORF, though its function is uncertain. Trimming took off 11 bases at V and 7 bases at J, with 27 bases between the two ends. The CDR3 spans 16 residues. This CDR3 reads CAGDRVSSGSSNEQFF. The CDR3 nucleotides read TGCGCCGGCGACAGGGTATCCAGCGGGAGCTCGAATGAGCAGTTCTTC.

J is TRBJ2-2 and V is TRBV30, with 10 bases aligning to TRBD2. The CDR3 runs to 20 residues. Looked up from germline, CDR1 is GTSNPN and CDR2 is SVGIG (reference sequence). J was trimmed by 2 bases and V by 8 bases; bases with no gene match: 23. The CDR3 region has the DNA TGTGCCGGAGAGGAGTCTAGCGGGAGTTTGACATCACTAAACACCGGGGAGCTGTTTTTT. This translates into CAGEESSGSLTSLNTGELFF.

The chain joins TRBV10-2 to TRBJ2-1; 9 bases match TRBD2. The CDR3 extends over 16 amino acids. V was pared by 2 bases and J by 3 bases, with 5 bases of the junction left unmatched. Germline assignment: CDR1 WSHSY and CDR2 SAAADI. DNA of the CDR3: TGCGCCAGCAGTGAGACCCCTAGCGGGAACTACAATGAGCAGTTCTTC. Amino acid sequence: CASSETPSGNYNEQFF.

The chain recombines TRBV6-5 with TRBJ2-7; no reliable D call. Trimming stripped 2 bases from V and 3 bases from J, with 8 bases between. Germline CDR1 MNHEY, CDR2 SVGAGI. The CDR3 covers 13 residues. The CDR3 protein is CASSYGRYYEQYF. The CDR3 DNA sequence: TGTGCCAGCAGTTACGGACGCTACTACGAGCAGTACTTC.

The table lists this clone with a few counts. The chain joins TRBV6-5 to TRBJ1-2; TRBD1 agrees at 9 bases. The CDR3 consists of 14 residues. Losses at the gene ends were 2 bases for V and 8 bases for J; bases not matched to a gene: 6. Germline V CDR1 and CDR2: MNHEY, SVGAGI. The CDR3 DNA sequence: TGTGCCAGCAGTTACCGGACAGGGGCGATGGGCTACACCTTC. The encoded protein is CASSYRTGAMGYTF.

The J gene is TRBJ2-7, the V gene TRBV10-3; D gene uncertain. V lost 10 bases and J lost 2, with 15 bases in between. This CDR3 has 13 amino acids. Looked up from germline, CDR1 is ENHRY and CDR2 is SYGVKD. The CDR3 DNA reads TGTGCCAACACCCTTGTCCAGGCCTACGAGCAGTACTTC. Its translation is CANTLVQAYEQYF.

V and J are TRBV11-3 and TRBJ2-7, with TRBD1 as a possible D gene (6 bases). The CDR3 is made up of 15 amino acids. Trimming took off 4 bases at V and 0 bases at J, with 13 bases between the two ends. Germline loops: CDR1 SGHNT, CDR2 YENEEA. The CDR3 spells CASSYLTGSSYEQYF. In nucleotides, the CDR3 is TGTGCCAGCAGCTATCTGACAGGTAGCTCCTACGAGCAGTACTTC.

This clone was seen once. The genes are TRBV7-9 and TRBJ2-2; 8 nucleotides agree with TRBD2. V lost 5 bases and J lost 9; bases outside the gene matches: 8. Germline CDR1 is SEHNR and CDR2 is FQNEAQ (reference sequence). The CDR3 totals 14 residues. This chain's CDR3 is CASSRAGERRELFF. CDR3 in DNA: TGTGCCAGCAGCCGAGCGGGAGAACGGCGGGAGCTGTTTTTT.

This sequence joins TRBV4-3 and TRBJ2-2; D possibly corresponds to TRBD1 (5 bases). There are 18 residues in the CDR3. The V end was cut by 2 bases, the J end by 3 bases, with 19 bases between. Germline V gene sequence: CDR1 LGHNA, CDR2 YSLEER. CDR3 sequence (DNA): TGCGCCAGCAGCCAAATTTCAACCCACAGGAGATACACCGGGGAGCTGTTTTTT. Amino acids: CASSQISTHRRYTGELFF.

The CDR3 bases are TGTGCCAGAAGCTTGGCCAGCGGACAGGAGCAGTACTTC. Protein: CARSLASGQEQYF. V and J are TRBV5-3 and TRBJ2-7; a possible D gene is TRBD1 (6 bases). TRBV5-3 is assigned to the ORF class and has an uncertain function. V was clipped by 0 bases and J by 7 bases, with 11 bases between them. The CDR3 runs to 13 residues.

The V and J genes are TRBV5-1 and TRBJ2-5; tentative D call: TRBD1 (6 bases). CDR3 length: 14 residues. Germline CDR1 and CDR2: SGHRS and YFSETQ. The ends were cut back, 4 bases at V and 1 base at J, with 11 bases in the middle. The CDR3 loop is CASSATGLQETQYF. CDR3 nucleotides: TGCGCCAGCAGCGCGACAGGACTCCAAGAGACCCAGTACTTC.